This note documents a single TCR beta chain sequence. What it binds is not known. Trimming at V came to 6 bases and at J to 3 bases, leaving 5 bases not matched to a gene. Per germline, CDR1 MNHEY and CDR2 SMNVEV (reference sequence). The CDR3 sequence is 13 residues long. Naive CD8 cells were CD45RO-negative, positively selected for CCR7, excluding terminally differentiated effector memory CD45RA+ cells. This record belongs to a study of shared clonotypes between healthy human individuals. Assay: immunoSEQ multiplex PCR; the TCRdb copy retains only in-frame clones and omits some. The sample records around 1.9 million clones, approximately 94% being singletons. Study observations and caveats: With few donors, the genetic and exposure-history diversity represented was limited. The generation probabilities recorded for non-shared clonotypes fell below those of clonotypes shared by all four donors.

Sequencing was performed on naive CD8+ T cells from PBMCs. This clonotype originated in a man aged 18 to 35 in good health. Some clones in this sample may be carry-over from other donors' samples. V gene TRBV27 combines with J gene TRBJ2-7; 7 nucleotides line up with TRBD2. The CDR3 sequence is CASSPWGGYEQYF. In DNA, the CDR3 is TGTGCCAGCAGCCCGTGGGGGGGCTACGAGCAGTACTTC.